One sample yielded the 7 T cell receptor beta chains listed below, sequenced in a study of early T cells in non-severe SARS-CoV-2 infection. TCRdb ran MiXCR on the 5' RACE reads and lists one entry per CDR3 protein. The sample yields 65,000 to 80,000 distinct CDR3 sequences, roughly 12% seen once. The source material was whole blood. These receptor sequences come from an adult who was a healthcare worker with PCR-confirmed SARS-CoV-2 infection or an uninfected control (not recorded which).

This clonotype was counted a few times. The chain recombines TRBV5-4 with TRBJ1-1; D remains ambiguous. From germline, CDR1 is SGHNT and CDR2 YYREEE (reference sequence). The CDR3 consists of 15 residues. V lost 0 bases and J 4 bases, leaving 13 bases between the germline ends. In DNA, the CDR3 is TGTGCCAGCAGCTTGGGTGGAGGGAAGAGCACTGAAGCTTTCTTT. It is translated as CASSLGGGKSTEAFF.

The V and J genes are TRBV12-3 or TRBV12-4 and TRBJ1-2; 8 nucleotides agree with TRBD1. The CDR3 contains 13 residues. Germline trimming cut 5 bases from V and 12 bases from J; bases unmatched to any gene: 11. The CDR3 bases are TGTGCCAGCAGTCCCACAGGGGGAACAGGCCACACCTTC. It encodes CASSPTGGTGHTF.

This clonotype was counted a few times. The chain is built from TRBV7-8 and TRBJ1-2; 8 nucleotides agree with TRBD1. Germline V gene data show CDR1 as SGHVS and CDR2 as FQNEAQ. J gave up 3 bases and V 3 bases, and 6 bases lay outside the gene matches. This CDR3 has 15 residues. As DNA, the CDR3 is TGTGCCAGCAGCTTCTCGGACAGGGCACACTATGGCTACACCTTC. It specifies CASSFSDRAHYGYTF.

J is TRBJ2-3 and V is TRBV6-2 or TRBV6-3; TRBD1 matches 7 bases. The CDR3 consists of 14 residues. Germline loops: CDR1 MNHEY, CDR2 SVGEGT. V shed 2 bases, J shed 6 bases, and the junction held 5 bases outside the gene matches. This chain's CDR3 is CASSYTGVTDTQYF. The CDR3 coding sequence is TGTGCCAGCAGTTACACAGGGGTTACGGATACGCAGTATTTT.

This chain joins TRBV4-1 and TRBJ2-7; TRBD2 matches at 11 bases. CDR3 length: 16 residues. V was clipped by 5 bases and J by 4 bases; unmatched bases: 10. CDR1 MGHRA and CDR2 YSYEKL come from the germline V gene. CDR3 protein: CASSAQLAGALYEQYF. The CDR3 coding sequence is TGCGCCAGCAGCGCCCAACTAGCGGGGGCCCTTTACGAGCAGTACTTC.

The rearrangement uses TRBV9 and TRBJ1-1; D is ambiguous. CDR3 length: 15 amino acids. Germline V CDR1 and CDR2: SGDLS, YYNGEE. Trimming stripped 2 bases from V and 4 bases from J, with 15 bases between. CDR3 loop: CASSVSAGLATEAFF. CDR3 bases: TGTGCCAGCAGCGTCTCGGCCGGTCTCGCCACTGAAGCTTTCTTT.

The J gene is TRBJ2-1, the V gene TRBV10-1; D might be TRBD1 (9 bases). V was pared by 0 bases and J by 8 bases, with 17 bases between. The CDR3 loop spans 16 amino acids. Per the germline V gene, CDR1 is WNHNN and CDR2 is SYGVQD (reference sequence). The CDR3 nucleotides are TGCGCCAGCAGTGAGTCGGGACAGGGACTAGAGGATGAGCAGTTCTTC. It yields the protein CASSESGQGLEDEQFF.